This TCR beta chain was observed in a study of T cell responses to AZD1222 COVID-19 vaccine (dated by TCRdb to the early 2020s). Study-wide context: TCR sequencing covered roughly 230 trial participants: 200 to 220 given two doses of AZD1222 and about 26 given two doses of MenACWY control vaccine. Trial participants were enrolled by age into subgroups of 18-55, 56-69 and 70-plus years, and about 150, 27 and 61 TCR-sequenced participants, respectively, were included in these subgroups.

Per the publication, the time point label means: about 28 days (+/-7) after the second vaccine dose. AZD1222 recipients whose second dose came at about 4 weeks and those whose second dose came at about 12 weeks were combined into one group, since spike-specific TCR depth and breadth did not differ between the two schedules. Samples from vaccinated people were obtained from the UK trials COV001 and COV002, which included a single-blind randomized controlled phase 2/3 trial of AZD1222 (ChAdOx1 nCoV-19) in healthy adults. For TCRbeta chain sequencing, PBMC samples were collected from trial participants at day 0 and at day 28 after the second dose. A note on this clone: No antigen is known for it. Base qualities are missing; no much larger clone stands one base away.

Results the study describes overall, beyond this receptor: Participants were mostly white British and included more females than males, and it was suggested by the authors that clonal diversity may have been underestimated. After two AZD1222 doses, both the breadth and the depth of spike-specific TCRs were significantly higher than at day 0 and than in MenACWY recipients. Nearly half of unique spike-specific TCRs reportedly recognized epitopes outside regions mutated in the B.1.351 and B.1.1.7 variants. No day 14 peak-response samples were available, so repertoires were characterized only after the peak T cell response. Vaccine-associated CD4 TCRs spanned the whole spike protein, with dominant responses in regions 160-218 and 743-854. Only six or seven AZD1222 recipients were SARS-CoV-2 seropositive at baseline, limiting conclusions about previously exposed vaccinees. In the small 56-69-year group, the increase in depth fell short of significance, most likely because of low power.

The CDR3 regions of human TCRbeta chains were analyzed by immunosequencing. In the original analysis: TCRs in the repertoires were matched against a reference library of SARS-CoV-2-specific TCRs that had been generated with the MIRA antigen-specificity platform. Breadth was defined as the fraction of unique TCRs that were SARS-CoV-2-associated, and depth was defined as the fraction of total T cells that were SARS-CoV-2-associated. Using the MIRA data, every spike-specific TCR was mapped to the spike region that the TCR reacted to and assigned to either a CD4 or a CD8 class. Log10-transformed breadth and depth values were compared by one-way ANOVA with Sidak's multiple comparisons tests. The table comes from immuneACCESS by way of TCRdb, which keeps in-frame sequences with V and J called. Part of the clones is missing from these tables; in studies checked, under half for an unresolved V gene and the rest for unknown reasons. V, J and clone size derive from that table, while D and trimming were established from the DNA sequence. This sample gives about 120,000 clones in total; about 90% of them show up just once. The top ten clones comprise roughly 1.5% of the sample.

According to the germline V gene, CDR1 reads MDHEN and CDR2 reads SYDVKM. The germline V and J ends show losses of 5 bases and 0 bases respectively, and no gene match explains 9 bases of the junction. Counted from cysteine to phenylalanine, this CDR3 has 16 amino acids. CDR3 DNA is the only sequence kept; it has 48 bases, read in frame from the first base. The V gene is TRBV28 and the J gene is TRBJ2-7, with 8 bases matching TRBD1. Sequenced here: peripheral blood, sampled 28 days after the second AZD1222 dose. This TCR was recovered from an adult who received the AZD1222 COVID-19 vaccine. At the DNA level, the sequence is TGTGCCAGCAGTGCGCTTCACAGGGGGAGCTCCTACGAGCAGTACTTC. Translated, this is CASSALHRGSSYEQYF.